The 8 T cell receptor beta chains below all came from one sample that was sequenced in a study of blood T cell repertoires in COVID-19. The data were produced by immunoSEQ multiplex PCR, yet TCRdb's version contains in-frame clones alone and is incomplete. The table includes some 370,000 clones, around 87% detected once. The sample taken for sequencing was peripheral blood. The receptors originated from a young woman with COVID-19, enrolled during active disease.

This CDR3 is CASTKTTSGEQYF. DNA of the CDR3: TGTGCCAGCACCAAGACTACCTCGGGGGAGCAGTACTTC. The V call is TRBV2, the J call TRBJ2-7, with a tentative D call TRBD2 (5 bases). The V gene lost 7 bases and the J gene lost 7 bases, with 17 bases spanning the gap. This CDR3 region has 13 residues. The germline V gene encodes CDR1 SNHLY and CDR2 FYNNEI. Full variable domain (outside the CDR3, taken from reference TRBV2 and TRBJ2-7): EPEVTQTPSHQVTQMGQEVILRCVPISNHLYFYWYRQILGQKVEFLVSFYNNEISEKSEIFDDQFSVERPDGSNFTLKIRSTKLEDSAMYFCASTKTTSGEQYFGPGTRLTVT.

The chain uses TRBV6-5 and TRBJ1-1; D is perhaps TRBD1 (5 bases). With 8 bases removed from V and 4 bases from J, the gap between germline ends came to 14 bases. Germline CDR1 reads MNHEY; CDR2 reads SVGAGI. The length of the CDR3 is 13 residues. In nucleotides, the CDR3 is TGTGCCAGCGCCCAGGGATCCAGCACTGAAGCTTTCTTT. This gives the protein CASAQGSSTEAFF.

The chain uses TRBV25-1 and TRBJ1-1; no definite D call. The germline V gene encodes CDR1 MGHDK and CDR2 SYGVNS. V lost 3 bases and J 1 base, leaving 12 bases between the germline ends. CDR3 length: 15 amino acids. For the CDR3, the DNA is TGTGCCAGCAGTGACCCAGGAGGGAAGAACACTGAAGCTTTCTTT. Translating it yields CASSDPGGKNTEAFF.

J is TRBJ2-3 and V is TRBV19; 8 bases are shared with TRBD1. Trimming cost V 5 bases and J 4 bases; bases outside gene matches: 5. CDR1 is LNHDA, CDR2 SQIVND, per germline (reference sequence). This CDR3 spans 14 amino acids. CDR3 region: CASSFGQGADTQYF. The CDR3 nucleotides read TGTGCCAGTAGTTTCGGACAGGGTGCAGATACGCAGTATTTT.

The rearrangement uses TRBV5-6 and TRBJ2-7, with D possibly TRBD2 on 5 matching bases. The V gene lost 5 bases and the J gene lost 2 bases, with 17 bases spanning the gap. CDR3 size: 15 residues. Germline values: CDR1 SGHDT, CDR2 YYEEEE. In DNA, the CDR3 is TGTGCCAGCAGTCGGGGTTCGGGATCAGCCTACGAGCAGTACTTC. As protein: CASSRGSGSAYEQYF.

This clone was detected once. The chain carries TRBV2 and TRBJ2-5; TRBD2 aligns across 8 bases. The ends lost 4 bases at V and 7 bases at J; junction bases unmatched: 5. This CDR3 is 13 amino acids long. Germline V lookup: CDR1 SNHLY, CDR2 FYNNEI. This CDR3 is CASSASGRRTQYF. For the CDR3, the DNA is TGTGCCAGCAGTGCCAGCGGGAGACGGACCCAGTACTTC.

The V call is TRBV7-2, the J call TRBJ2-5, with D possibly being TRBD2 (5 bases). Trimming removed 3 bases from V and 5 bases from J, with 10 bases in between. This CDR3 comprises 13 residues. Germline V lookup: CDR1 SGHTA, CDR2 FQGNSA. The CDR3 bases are TGTGCCAGCAGCTTGGTGTGGAGGGAGACCCAGTACTTC. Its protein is CASSLVWRETQYF.

CDR3 nucleotide sequence: TGTGCCAGCAGCCTACGGGACAGATCGAACACCGGGGAGCTGTTTTTT. Its translation: CASSLRDRSNTGELFF. The rearrangement joins TRBV2 to TRBJ2-2, with TRBD1 matching 7 bases. CDR3 length: 16 amino acids. The V segment lost 6 bases and the J segment 0 bases; nucleotides outside the gene matches: 7. The germline V gene encodes CDR1 SNHLY and CDR2 FYNNEI.